This T cell receptor (beta chain) came from a study of identifying expanded T cells in peripheral blood. This clone was seen repeatedly, ten times or more. The antigen remains unidentified. There are 13 residues in the CDR3. V was pared by 1 base and J by 3 bases, with 7 bases between. Germline V gene sequence: CDR1 SGHVS, CDR2 FNYEAQ. General observations from the study: Over two and four weeks, about 15 and 19 clones changed, versus approximately 1.1 between replicates. Roughly two-week clone count variance significantly increased as total template count grew.

Sequenced by immunoSEQ multiplex PCR; TCRdb stores in-frame clones only, minus some. The sample includes tens of thousands of clones, 82% of them seen just once. Sequencing input: blood. The chain joins TRBV7-6 to TRBJ2-7; the D is unclear. The TCR was taken from a person between 18 and 75 years old in good health. The CDR3 DNA sequence: TGTGCCAGCAGCTTAGGGACGTTCTACGAGCAGTACTTC. It codes for CASSLGTFYEQYF.